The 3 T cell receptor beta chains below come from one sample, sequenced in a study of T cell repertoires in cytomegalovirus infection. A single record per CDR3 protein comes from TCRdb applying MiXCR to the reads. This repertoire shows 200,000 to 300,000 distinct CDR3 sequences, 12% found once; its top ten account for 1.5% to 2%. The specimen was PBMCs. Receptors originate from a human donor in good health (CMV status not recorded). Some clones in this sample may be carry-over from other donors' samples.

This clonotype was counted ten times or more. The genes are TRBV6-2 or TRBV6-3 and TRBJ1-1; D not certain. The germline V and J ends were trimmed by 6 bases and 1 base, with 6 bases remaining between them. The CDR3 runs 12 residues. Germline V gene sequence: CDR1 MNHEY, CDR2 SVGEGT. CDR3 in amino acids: CASRRPNTEAFF. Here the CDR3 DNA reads TGTGCCAGCAGGAGACCGAACACTGAAGCTTTCTTT.

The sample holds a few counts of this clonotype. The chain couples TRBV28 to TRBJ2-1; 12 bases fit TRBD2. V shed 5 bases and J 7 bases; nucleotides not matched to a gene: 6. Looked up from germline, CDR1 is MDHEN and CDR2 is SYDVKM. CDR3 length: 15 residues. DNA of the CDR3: TGTGCCAGCAGTCCTAGCGGGAGGGTTGTTAATGAGCAGTTCTTC. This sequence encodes CASSPSGRVVNEQFF.

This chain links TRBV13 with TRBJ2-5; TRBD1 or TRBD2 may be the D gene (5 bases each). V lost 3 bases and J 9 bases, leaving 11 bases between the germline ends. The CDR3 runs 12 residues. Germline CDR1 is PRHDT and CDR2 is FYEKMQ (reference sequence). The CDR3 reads CASSFSRGPQYF. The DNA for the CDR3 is TGTGCCAGCAGCTTCTCGAGGGGCCCCCAGTACTTC.